This is a list of T cell receptor beta chains from one sample in a study of CD8+ T cells in alopecia areata. Measured with immunoSEQ multiplex PCR; TCRdb has only the in-frame clones, and not every one. The sample records 60,000 to 85,000 clones, 29% being singletons. This material consisted of CD8+ T cells sorted from blood, taken at week 4, from a patient treated with tofacitinib. The receptors originated from a human donor with alopecia areata. Both conserved end residues are part of each CDR3. Part of the rows lack a size; the others show once, few, many or a class for expanded clones.

abundance	v_gene	j_gene	CDR3aa
NA	TRBV30	TRBJ1-2	CAWSPGQGIAGYTF
NA	TRBV7-8	TRBJ1-5	CASRSTWDSNQPQHF
NA	TRBV29-1	TRBJ2-7	CSVEEGLFEQYF
NA	TRBV29-1	TRBJ2-3	CSVVLAGGPDTQYF
few	TRBV7-6	TRBJ2-7	CASSSYTSGSHDEQYF
many	TRBV29-1	TRBJ1-1	CSGGQGSTEAFF
NA	TRBV29-1	TRBJ1-2	CSLRDSDGYTF
few	TRBV29-1	TRBJ2-1	CSVGGREQFF
NA	TRBV18	TRBJ1-1	CASSPPLGLNTEAFF
NA	TRBV13	TRBJ2-1	CASSLVGNEQFF
few	TRBV29-1	TRBJ2-7	CSVEDLQSSGGTYEQYF
NA	TRBV27	TRBJ1-2	CASSPAGGSGYTF
few	TRBV27	TRBJ1-5	CASGTGVNQPQHF
few	TRBV6-1	TRBJ1-2	CASSDPTGGKMDGYTF
few	TRBV29-1	TRBJ1-2	CSVPSDRGGGYTF
NA	TRBV29-1	TRBJ1-2	CSVLRYSDGYTF
few	TRBV29-1	TRBJ1-3	CSVARENTIYF
NA	TRBV29-1	TRBJ2-7	CSAINPVYEQYF
NA	TRBV29-1	TRBJ2-1	CSVPETSGHYNEQFF
NA	TRBV29-1	TRBJ1-2	CSVEGEGLGYTF
NA	TRBV27	TRBJ2-7	CASSILAGGTYEQYF
NA	TRBV11-2	TRBJ2-7	CASSSIGRADAYEQYF
few	TRBV4-1	TRBJ2-7	CASSQLTSDLYEQYF
many	TRBV28	TRBJ2-7	CASSYTPPEQYF
NA	TRBV6-5	TRBJ1-5	CASRAQGNQPQHF
few	TRBV7-9	TRBJ1-1	CASRTGELNTEAFF
many	TRBV6-4	TRBJ2-2	CASSSMRSRGTGELFF
NA	TRBV29-1	TRBJ2-7	CSVEGRGVDYEQYF
NA	TRBV2	TRBJ2-7	CASSELGGQGEQYF
NA	TRBV29-1	TRBJ2-1	CSVEGLAGLDEQFF
few	TRBV29-1	TRBJ2-2	CSVMAADTGELFF
NA	TRBV9	TRBJ1-5	CASSVGSTSGPQHF
NA	TRBV5-6	TRBJ1-1	CASSFSAGTEAFF
few	TRBV12-5	TRBJ2-2	CASGSTTGELFF
few	TRBV7-9	TRBJ2-3	CASSPPGQSPPDTQYF
NA	TRBV29-1	TRBJ1-4	CSVEEGGISEKLFF
NA	TRBV29-1	TRBJ2-1	CSVVYTGSWNEQFF
few	TRBV29-1	TRBJ2-7	CSVEEGPPYEQYF
once	TRBV2	TRBJ2-2	CASSEAGENTGELFF
NA	TRBV7-2	TRBJ2-6	CASRTRDNRSGANVLTF
NA	TRBV29-1	TRBJ2-7	CSVETGTPYEQYF
NA	TRBV30	TRBJ1-2	CAWSPGQGAYGYTF
many	TRBV6-5	TRBJ1-3	CASSGPSHGNTIYF
few	TRBV6-5	TRBJ1-1	CASSYSSGGEAFF
few	TRBV19	TRBJ2-7	CASSAGTGWYEQYF
NA	TRBV27	TRBJ2-1	CASSFLPPGLADNEQFF
once	TRBV27	TRBJ2-1	CASTSDRLAGEYNEQFF
NA	TRBV27	TRBJ1-1	CASSSDFYRLNTEAFF
NA	TRBV9	TRBJ1-1	CASSVTGYAEAFF
few	TRBV9	TRBJ2-1	CASSVGWFNEQFF
NA	TRBV7-9	TRBJ1-5	CASSAETGDVQPQHF
NA	TRBV15	TRBJ1-2	CATSTDGTPVYGYTF
once	TRBV9	TRBJ2-7	CASVPDAAGSYEQYF
NA	TRBV20-1	TRBJ1-1	CSASRAPEAFF
few	TRBV4-3	TRBJ1-1	CASSLVPGRNSEAFF
NA	TRBV30	TRBJ2-1	CAWEGLTPHNEQFF
NA	TRBV19	TRBJ2-7	CASSIASSYEQYF
NA	TRBV25-1	TRBJ1-5	CASSEWGTAGQPQHF
NA	TRBV7-2	TRBJ2-1	CASSLGGSIDEQFF
NA	TRBV4-1	TRBJ1-1	CASSHPGDGTEAFF